The 14 T cell receptor beta chains presented below share a single source sample, sequenced in a study of shared clonotypes between healthy human individuals. Generated by immunoSEQ multiplex PCR, the TCRdb table keeps only in-frame clones and is missing some. Among some 530,000 clones listed, around 73% were seen once. Specimen: PBMCs. These receptors all stem from a woman between 35 and 50 years old in good health. Some clones in this sample may be carry-over from other donors' samples.

The chain links TRBV25-1 to TRBJ2-7, with 14 bases fitting TRBD2. CDR3 size: 16 residues. Germline CDR1 reads MGHDK; CDR2 reads SYGVNS. With 3 bases clipped from V and 9 bases from J, the junction kept 10 bases outside the gene matches. CDR3 loop: CASSEPGLAGVHGQYF. The DNA of the CDR3 is TGTGCCAGCAGTGAGCCGGGACTAGCGGGAGTCCACGGGCAGTACTTC.

About this clone: Only one base separates this from a far larger clonotype, so it likely reflects a read error. This chain links TRBV4-1 with TRBJ2-1, with a possible D match to TRBD2 (6 bases). V shed 6 bases and J shed 9 bases, with 9 bases lying between them. CDR3 length: 11 amino acids. Germline loops: CDR1 MGHRA, CDR2 YSYEKL. For the CDR3, the DNA is TGCGCCAGCAGGGGGGGAGGTGAGCAGTTCTTC. Translating gives CASRGGGEQFF.

In DNA, the CDR3 is TGTGCCAGCAGCTTTCGAACGGATCGATACGAGCAGTACTTC. Protein: CASSFRTDRYEQYF. The rearrangement links TRBV5-4 to TRBJ2-7, with D hard to call. Trimming took off 2 bases at V and 4 bases at J, with 13 bases between the two ends. The germline V gene encodes CDR1 SGHNT and CDR2 YYREEE (reference sequence). The CDR3 runs 14 residues. The whole variable domain, remainder taken from reference TRBV5-4 and TRBJ2-7, is ETGVTQSPTHLIKTRGQQVTLRCSSQSGHNTVSWYQQALGQGPQFIFQYYREEENGRGNFPPRFSGLQFPNYSSELNVNALELDDSALYLCASSFRTDRYEQYFGPGTRLTVT.

The chain has TRBV27 and TRBJ2-7; D may be TRBD2 (6 bases). V was trimmed by 10 bases and J by 2 bases, leaving 21 bases between them. This CDR3 spans 15 amino acids. The germline V gene has CDR1 MNHEY and CDR2 SMNVEV (reference sequence). CDR3 amino acids: CATVGISGVAYEQYF. The CDR3 nucleotides read TGTGCCACCGTAGGAATTAGCGGAGTAGCCTACGAGCAGTACTTC.

Here the CDR3 reads CASSESPTAGASTDTQYF. The CDR3 coding sequence is TGCGCCAGCAGTGAGTCACCCACCGCGGGGGCCAGCACAGATACGCAGTATTTT. V is TRBV10-1 and J is TRBJ2-3; possibly TRBD2 for D (7 bases). The V end lost 0 bases, the J end lost 0 bases, and 16 bases lay between the germline ends. CDR3 length: 18 residues. Germline assignment: CDR1 WNHNN and CDR2 SYGVQD (reference sequence).

In its sample, this clone was seen once. Other DNA sequences of this sample code for an identical CDR3. V and J are TRBV7-2 and TRBJ2-1; 12 nucleotides align to TRBD2. Germline CDR1 SGHTA, CDR2 FQGNSA. V gave up 4 bases and J gave up 6 bases; unmatched junction bases: 4. The CDR3 is 15 residues long. The CDR3 nucleotides are TGTGCCAGCAGCTCGAGACTAGCGGGAGCCAATGAGCAGTTCTTC. The encoded protein is CASSSRLAGANEQFF. Filled out from reference TRBV7-2 and TRBJ2-1, the complete variable domain reads GAGVSQSPSNKVTEKGKDVELRCDPISGHTALYWYRQSLGQGLEFLIYFQGNSAPDKSGLPSDRFSAERTGGSVSTLTIQRTQQEDSAVYLCASSSRLAGANEQFFGPGTRLTVL.

V and J are TRBV11-2 and TRBJ1-5; D gene unclear. The CDR3 totals 15 residues. V lost 0 bases, J lost 4 bases, and 10 bases lay in between. The germline CDR1 and CDR2 sequences are SGHAT and FQNNGV. The CDR3 sequence is CASSLDLRNNQPQHF. DNA of the CDR3: TGTGCCAGCAGCTTAGATCTAAGAAATAATCAGCCCCAGCATTTT.

Of note for this clone: The sample carries other DNA sequences with the same CDR3. This chain links TRBV7-9 with TRBJ2-7; a weak D match, TRBD2 (6 bases). Trimming removed 2 bases from V and 4 bases from J, with 6 bases in between. Germline V CDR1 and CDR2: SEHNR, FQNEAQ (reference sequence). CDR3 length: 12 residues. The CDR3 spells CASSLSGYEQYF. The CDR3 DNA sequence: TGTGCCAGCAGCTTAAGCGGGTACGAGCAGTACTTC.

The V gene is TRBV10-1, the J gene TRBJ1-1, with D hard to call. The CDR3 runs 17 residues. Germline values: CDR1 WNHNN, CDR2 SYGVQD (reference sequence). The V gene lost 3 bases and the J gene lost 0 bases, with 17 bases spanning the gap. The CDR3 bases are TGCGCCAGCAGTGATGGTGGAGTAGGCTCTTTGAACACTGAAGCTTTCTTT. It translates to CASSDGGVGSLNTEAFF.

J is TRBJ2-3 and V is TRBV11-2; 8 bases align to TRBD2. V dropped 3 bases and J dropped 5; count of bases not matched to a gene: 16. Germline assignment: CDR1 SGHAT and CDR2 FQNNGV. This CDR3 region has 18 residues. The CDR3 DNA is TGTGCCAGCAGCTTGGGCCTACTACTCGGGAGGGCAGTAGATACGCAGTATTTT. Encoded protein: CASSLGLLLGRAVDTQYF.

Worth noting for this clone: Germline is not matched at one junction end, which may reflect a read error. Other DNA sequences in the sample encode the same CDR3. This chain joins TRBV5-1 and TRBJ1-1, with TRBD1 matching 7 bases. The CDR3 has 15 residues. The germline V gene has CDR1 SGHRS and CDR2 YFSETQ. This chain's CDR3 is CASSQSGLTGDKAFF. CDR3 nucleotide sequence: TGCGCCAGCAGCCAATCCGGTCTTACAGGGGATAAAGCTTTTTTT.

The CDR3 DNA is TGCGCCAGCAGCCGAGGGACCATGGCTGTGAACACTGAAGCTTTCTTT. This encodes CASSRGTMAVNTEAFF. The rearrangement uses TRBV4-1 and TRBJ1-1; a possible D gene is TRBD1 (5 bases). The germline gives CDR1 MGHRA, CDR2 YSYEKL. V was trimmed by 4 bases and J by 0 bases, leaving 15 bases between them. The CDR3 has 16 residues.

The chain joins TRBV6-6 to TRBJ2-5, with 9 positions matching TRBD2. The CDR3 covers 15 residues. V was clipped by 7 bases and J by 2 bases; unmatched bases: 8. Per the germline V gene, CDR1 is MNHNY and CDR2 is SVGAGI (reference sequence). The CDR3 DNA reads as TGTGCCAGCACCGACCCGGCGGGAGGGCAAGAGACCCAGTACTTC. Protein: CASTDPAGGQETQYF.

The V gene is TRBV7-7, the J gene TRBJ1-4; D unclear. V was pared by 5 bases and J by 2 bases, with 21 bases between. Germline CDR1 reads SSHAT; CDR2 reads FNYEAQ (reference sequence). This CDR3 spans 18 amino acids. The CDR3 DNA reads TGTGCCAGCAGCCCCTCGGTTTCCAGAACCGGGACTAATGAAAAACTGTTTTTT. Residues: CASSPSVSRTGTNEKLFF.